The TCR beta chain described here comes from a study of a mutant IDH1 vaccine in newly diagnosed glioma. Background on the study: Antecedent treatment encompassed radiotherapy, temozolomide, or their combination; the majority received both.

To note about this clone: Its target is unknown.

Time point meaning: baseline, week 1 (first vaccination visit). As for treatment: pre-vaccination baseline after standard-of-care therapy. New WHO grade 3 or 4 IDH1-mutant, ATRX-lost astrocytomas were present in all donors. The CDR3 covers 15 residues. Trimming cost V 0 bases and J 2 bases; bases outside gene matches: 3. Germline lookup yields CDR1 SGDLS and CDR2 YYNGEE. Findings and limits, study-wide: Vaccination elicited immune responses in approximately 92% of patients. It seemed that pseudoprogression was not linked to changes in the top peripheral T cell clonotypes.

Sequencing was performed with immunoSEQ multiplex PCR; in TCRdb, only in-frame clones are kept and a portion is missing. This table holds around 50,000 clones, more than 80% found once. The TCR originated in a man aged 35 to 55 with glioma. The genes are TRBV9 and TRBJ2-3; 7 bases are shared with TRBD2. The sequences come from PBMCs, collected from a glioma patient treated with radiotherapy, temozolomide or both. The CDR3 here is CASSVGGGTTDTQYF. CDR3 DNA sequence: TGTGCCAGCAGCGTAGGGGGGGGGACCACAGATACGCAGTATTTT.